The clone carrying this TCR beta chain appeared many times. What it binds is not known. TCRdb re-called the 5' RACE reads with MiXCR, one entry per CDR3 protein. The profile shows approximately 500,000 distinct CDR3 sequences, approximately 11% of them singletons. CDR1 and CDR2 (germline): SEHNR, FQNEAQ (reference sequence). Trimming stripped 3 bases from V and 3 bases from J, with 6 bases between. CDR3 size: 12 residues. The record originates from a study of CD8 T cells in ankylosing spondylitis. Study results and caveats: A TCR beta motif made of about 8 highly homologous variants seemed typical of ankylosing spondylitis blood.

The genes are TRBV7-9 and TRBJ2-7; D is unclear. Sequenced material: blood, either unsorted or a sorted T cell fraction (not recorded which). The TCR was taken from a male donor with ankylosing spondylitis. The CDR3 reads CASSLPGYEQYF. The DNA for the CDR3 is TGTGCCAGCAGCTTGCCGGGCTACGAGCAGTACTTC.